Following are 30 T cell receptor beta chains from one sample sequenced in a study of blood T cells in healthy people across ages. Combining a sample-barcoded 5' primer with a J-beta primer mix, a second PCR ran for about 7 to 11 cycles. In TCRdb, the 5' RACE reads were re-called with MiXCR into one record per CDR3 protein. Here the sample spans some 1.7 million distinct CDR3 sequences, roughly 28% being singletons. The sequenced sample consisted of blood. The receptors shown here come from a woman in her 30s in good health.

This clonotype occurred a few times. The rearrangement joins TRBV7-9 to TRBJ1-6, with 8 bases that match TRBD1. With 5 bases clipped from V and 5 bases from J, the junction kept 8 bases outside the gene matches. Germline V gene sequence: CDR1 SEHNR, CDR2 FQNEAQ (reference sequence). This CDR3 contains 16 residues. As DNA, the CDR3 is TGTGCCAGCAGCGAAGGACAGGGAAAGCATAATTCACCCCTCCACTTT. Its translation is CASSEGQGKHNSPLHF.

This clonotype was detected ten times or more. The chain couples TRBV12-3 or TRBV12-4 to TRBJ1-2, with D maybe TRBD1 (5 bases). The CDR3 covers 15 residues. The V gene lost 2 bases and the J gene lost 0 bases, with 10 bases spanning the gap. For the CDR3, the DNA is TGTGCCAGCAGTTTATTAGGGGAGTCTAACTATGGCTACACCTTC. Translation gives CASSLLGESNYGYTF.

J is TRBJ2-3 and V is TRBV7-2; no definite D call. The CDR3 consists of 14 residues. Trimming took 4 bases from V and 1 from J, leaving 9 bases between them. Germline values: CDR1 SGHTA, CDR2 FQGNSA. The CDR3 reads CASSSVSGTDTQYF. The DNA of the CDR3 is TGTGCCAGCAGCTCGGTATCCGGCACAGATACGCAGTATTTT.

This clonotype was observed a few times. The chain employs TRBV12-3 or TRBV12-4 and TRBJ1-2, with D perhaps TRBD1 (6 bases). The V end lost 5 bases, the J end lost 7 bases, and 17 bases lay between the germline ends. The CDR3 extends over 14 amino acids. CDR3 DNA sequence: TGTGCCAGCAGTCCCCTTCCAGGGGACCCTGGCTACACCTTC. Amino acids: CASSPLPGDPGYTF.

In its sample, this clonotype was seen a few times. The gene calls are TRBV28 and TRBJ2-1; D is ambiguous. With 3 bases removed from V and 2 bases from J, the gap between germline ends came to 5 bases. Germline CDR1 is MDHEN and CDR2 is SYDVKM. The CDR3 contains 13 residues. The CDR3 here is CASSFLTYNEQFF. CDR3 nucleotide sequence: TGTGCCAGCAGTTTTCTGACCTACAATGAGCAGTTCTTC. Supplemented by reference TRBV28 and TRBJ2-1, the full variable domain reads DVKVTQSSRYLVKRTGEKVFLECVQDMDHENMFWYRQDPGLGLRLIYFSYDVKMKEKGDIPEGYSVSREKKERFSLILESASTNQTSMYLCASSFLTYNEQFFGPGTRLTVL.

A word on this clonotype: A read error may produce the germline difference seen at one junction end. This chain connects TRBV20-1 to TRBJ2-5; D is unresolved. This CDR3 contains 10 residues. In germline, CDR1 is DFQATT, CDR2 SNEGSKA (reference sequence). The CDR3 reads CSATQGTQYF. Written as DNA, the CDR3 is TGCAGTGCTACACAAGGGACCCAGTACTTC.

Of note for this clonotype: Germline and junction disagree at one end, which may indicate a read error. The chain employs TRBV2 and TRBJ1-5; possible D gene TRBD1, 6 bases. This CDR3 has 13 amino acids. Germline CDR1 SNHLY, CDR2 FYNNEI. DNA of the CDR3: TGTGTCAGCAGTATAGGGGGTAATCAGCCCCAGCATTTT. It is translated as CVSSIGGNQPQHF.

This clonotype was counted ten times or more. The chain carries TRBV6-1 and TRBJ2-1; no definite D call. This CDR3 spans 12 amino acids. The V gene's germline CDR1 is MNHNS and CDR2 SASEGT. With 2 bases removed from V and 11 bases from J, the gap between germline ends came to 10 bases. The CDR3 DNA follows: TGTGCCAGCAGTGAAAAGGGATTTCAGCAGTTCTTC. It yields the protein CASSEKGFQQFF.

This clonotype appeared many times. The chain has TRBV7-2 and TRBJ2-7; D gene unclear. V dropped 3 bases and J dropped 2 bases, with 14 bases sitting between them. Looked up from germline, CDR1 is SGHTA and CDR2 is FQGNSA. The CDR3 loop spans 15 amino acids. This CDR3 reads CASSLGRLQTYEQYF. Here the CDR3 DNA reads TGTGCCAGCAGCTTGGGCAGGCTTCAAACCTACGAGCAGTACTTC.

This chain connects TRBV2 to TRBJ1-5, with D unresolved. This CDR3 contains 14 residues. The germline V and J ends were trimmed by 4 bases and 8 bases, with 15 bases remaining between them. Germline CDR1 SNHLY, CDR2 FYNNEI. The CDR3 is CASSGPLVEEPQHF. The CDR3 DNA follows: TGTGCCAGCAGTGGCCCCTTGGTTGAGGAGCCCCAGCATTTT.

The table lists this clonotype with a few counts. The chain recombines TRBV18 with TRBJ2-7; 10 bases map to TRBD2. Germline V gene data show CDR1 as KGHSH and CDR2 as LQKENI. The CDR3 sequence is 15 residues long. With V trimmed by 3 bases and J by 4 bases, 6 bases remained unmatched. Written as DNA, the CDR3 is TGTGCCAGCTCACCTAGGTTGACTAGCGGGTACGAGCAGTACTTC. Protein product: CASSPRLTSGYEQYF.

This clonotype showed up just a few times. A much more abundant neighbour one base away suggests this may be a read error. The V call is TRBV29-1, the J call TRBJ2-1, with 7 bases fitting TRBD2. CDR3 length: 17 residues. V dropped 0 bases and J dropped 5; count of bases not matched to a gene: 13. CDR1 and CDR2 (germline): SQVTM, ANQGSEA. The CDR3 loop reads CSVEDLRMGLADNEQFF. CDR3 DNA sequence: TGCAGCGTTGAAGATCTTCGTATGGGGCTAGCGGACAATGAGCAGTTCTTC.

At least ten counts were recorded for this clonotype. This sequence joins TRBV27 and TRBJ2-5, with D possibly being TRBD1 (5 bases). The length of the CDR3 is 15 residues. Germline V gene sequence: CDR1 MNHEY, CDR2 SMNVEV (reference sequence). Trimming pared 3 bases from V and 4 bases from J, leaving 15 bases between. The DNA of the CDR3 is TGTGCCAGCAGTTTGACCCCAGGGCTTCCAGAGACCCAGTACTTC. It specifies CASSLTPGLPETQYF.

This clonotype was observed a few times. The rearrangement links TRBV20-1 to TRBJ1-2; TRBD1 agrees at 8 bases. V lost 3 bases to trimming and J lost 8 bases; unmatched junction nucleotides: 5. Germline V gives CDR1 DFQATT, CDR2 SNEGSKA (reference sequence). This CDR3 is built from 12 residues. This chain's CDR3 is CSASAGGGGYTF. In DNA, the CDR3 is TGCAGTGCTAGCGCAGGGGGCGGCGGCTACACCTTC.

This clonotype was seen more than once but under ten times. The rearrangement joins TRBV24-1 to TRBJ2-3; weak D call: TRBD2 (6 bases). Germline CDR1 reads KGHDR; CDR2 reads SFDVKD. The CDR3 length is 15 residues. Trimming took off 2 bases at V and 3 bases at J, with 11 bases between the two ends. The CDR3 nucleotides read TGTGCCACCAGTGATTCGGGGGTGAGGACAGATACGCAGTATTTT. Its translation: CATSDSGVRTDTQYF.

A note on this clonotype: Mismatch with germline at one junction end may stem from a read error. V usage is TRBV20-1 and J usage is TRBJ2-7; TRBD2 might be the D (5 bases). Germline values: CDR1 DFQATT, CDR2 SNEGSKA (reference sequence). The CDR3 runs 13 residues. This chain's CDR3 is CSSRGLGVNVQYF. The CDR3 DNA sequence: TGCAGTTCTAGAGGTTTGGGAGTCAATGTGCAGTACTTC.

This clonotype was counted at least ten times. The chain carries TRBV5-6 and TRBJ2-7; TRBD2 aligns across 7 bases. Per the germline V gene, CDR1 is SGHDT and CDR2 is YYEEEE. V was clipped by 0 bases and J by 0 bases; unmatched bases: 9. The CDR3 covers 17 residues. DNA for the CDR3: TGTGCCAGCAGCTTGGCTCCCCAAGCGGGGAGCTCCTACGAGCAGTACTTC. Residues: CASSLAPQAGSSYEQYF.

This clonotype was counted ten times or more. The chain is built from TRBV15 and TRBJ1-2; D gene uncertain. The V end lost 4 bases, the J end lost 2 bases, and 8 bases lay between the germline ends. CDR3 length equals 13 residues. Germline assignment: CDR1 LNHNV and CDR2 YYDKDF (reference sequence). The CDR3 reads CATSIDGNYGYTF. CDR3 nucleotides: TGTGCCACCAGCATCGACGGAAACTATGGCTACACCTTC. The entire variable domain, with the rest obtained from reference TRBV15 and TRBJ1-2, is as follows: DAMVIQNPRYQVTQFGKPVTLSCSQTLNHNVMYWYQQKSSQAPKLLFHYYDKDFNNEADTPDNFQSRRPNTSFCFLDIRSPGLGDTAMYLCATSIDGNYGYTFGSGTRLTVV.

This clonotype came up many times. The chain links TRBV6-1 to TRBJ1-5; no reliable D call. The CDR3 runs 15 residues. Germline V CDR1 and CDR2: MNHNS, SASEGT. The germline V and J ends were trimmed by 8 bases and 2 bases, with 16 bases remaining between them. The CDR3 DNA reads TGTGCCAGCCGGGCAGACGCGACGCGCAATCAGCCCCAGCATTTT. The encoded protein is CASRADATRNQPQHF.

This chain joins TRBV12-3 or TRBV12-4 and TRBJ2-4; no clear D gene. The CDR3 covers 15 residues. V dropped 6 bases and J dropped 0 bases, with 12 bases sitting between them. CDR3 region: CASSPQFGAKNIQYF. The CDR3 nucleotides are TGTGCCAGCAGCCCACAGTTCGGAGCCAAAAACATTCAGTACTTC.

This clonotype turned up a few times. The chain is built from TRBV4-3 and TRBJ1-1; D is uncertain. The CDR3 spans 12 residues. V lost 0 bases and J lost 10, with 9 bases in between. Looked up from germline, CDR1 is LGHNA and CDR2 is YSLEER. CDR3 DNA sequence: TGCGCCAGCAGCCAAGATGGGTGGCGAGCTTTCTTT. This translates into CASSQDGWRAFF.

A few counts support this clonotype. The chain combines TRBV7-2 with TRBJ2-3; TRBD2 matches 8 bases. This CDR3 region has 17 residues. After removal of 2 bases from V and 5 bases from J, the junction contained 12 bases not matched to a gene. Germline CDR1 reads SGHTA; CDR2 reads FQGNSA. The CDR3 coding sequence is TGTGCCAGCAGCTTAATTGCGGTCGGCCTAGCGGGAGATACGCAGTATTTT. Encoded protein: CASSLIAVGLAGDTQYF.

This clonotype occurred a few times. The rearrangement uses TRBV5-1 and TRBJ2-7; 10 nucleotides match TRBD2. The CDR3 has 15 amino acids. CDR1 is SGHRS, CDR2 YFSETQ, per germline. With 4 bases clipped from V and 4 bases from J, the junction kept 8 bases outside the gene matches. The CDR3 spells CASSVSGTSEYEQYF. For the CDR3, the DNA is TGCGCCAGCAGCGTATCCGGGACTAGCGAGTACGAGCAGTACTTC. The full variable domain, with the rest looked up from reference TRBV5-1 and TRBJ2-7, is KAGVTQTPRYLIKTRGQQVTLSCSPISGHRSVSWYQQTPGQGLQFLFEYFSETQRNKGNFPGRFSGRQFSNSRSEMNVSTLELGDSALYLCASSVSGTSEYEQYFGPGTRLTVT.

This clonotype was counted many times. V and J are TRBV20-1 and TRBJ2-7; 10 nucleotides line up with TRBD2. Germline V gives CDR1 DFQATT, CDR2 SNEGSKA (reference sequence). This CDR3 is built from 14 residues. Losses at the gene ends were 4 bases for V and 3 bases for J; bases not matched to a gene: 6. CDR3 residues: CSAMPSGRDYEQYF. CDR3 bases: TGCAGTGCTATGCCTAGCGGGAGAGACTACGAGCAGTACTTC.

On this clonotype: A much larger clone lies one base from this, so it may be a read error. The chain joins TRBV5-1 to TRBJ2-7; TRBD1 matches at 9 bases. Trimming cost V 4 bases and J 7 bases; bases outside gene matches: 12. The CDR3 is 15 amino acids. From germline, CDR1 is SGHRS and CDR2 YFSETQ. In nucleotides, the CDR3 is TGCGCCAGCAGCCAGGGACAGGGAGTAAGCAATGAGCAGTACTTC. Protein sequence: CASSQGQGVSNEQYF. The whole variable domain, filled in from reference TRBV5-1 and TRBJ2-7, reads KAGVTQTPRYLIKTRGQQVTLSCSPISGHRSVSWYQQTPGQGLQFLFEYFSETQRNKGNFPGRFSGRQFSNSRSEMNVSTLELGDSALYLCASSQGQGVSNEQYFGPGTRLTVT.

This clonotype appeared a few times. CDR3 amino acids: CASSLRLEGGEQYF. Written as DNA, the CDR3 is TGCGCCAGCAGCTTGAGGCTAGAGGGTGGAGAGCAGTACTTC. The chain has TRBV5-1 and TRBJ2-7, with D perhaps TRBD2 (5 bases). Germline CDR1 and CDR2: SGHRS and YFSETQ. The CDR3 is 14 amino acids. Trimming took off 1 base at V and 7 bases at J, with 15 bases between the two ends.

Many counts were recorded for this clonotype. J is TRBJ2-7 and V is TRBV6-2 or TRBV6-3; D unclear. The germline V gene has CDR1 MNHEY and CDR2 SVGEGT. The CDR3 totals 14 residues. The V gene lost 3 bases and the J gene lost 1 base, with 10 bases spanning the gap. Here the CDR3 reads CASSYGIGSYEQYF. CDR3 DNA sequence: TGTGCCAGCAGTTATGGTATCGGATCCTACGAGCAGTACTTC.

V usage is TRBV6-5 and J usage is TRBJ2-7; 9 nucleotides match TRBD1. The CDR3 spans 15 residues. Looked up from germline, CDR1 is MNHEY and CDR2 is SVGAGI. V was clipped by 6 bases and J by 6 bases; unmatched bases: 12. CDR3 bases: TGTGCCAGCAGAAAAAGGACAGGGGTCGTGGGCGAGCAGTACTTC. Protein sequence: CASRKRTGVVGEQYF.

V and J are TRBV5-1 and TRBJ1-2, with no clear D. Germline lookup yields CDR1 SGHRS and CDR2 YFSETQ. V lost 0 bases and J 4 bases, leaving 7 bases between the germline ends. The CDR3 extends over 13 amino acids. CDR3 in amino acids: CASSLDIPYGYTF. DNA for the CDR3: TGCGCCAGCAGCTTGGACATTCCCTATGGCTACACCTTC.

In DNA form, the CDR3 reads TGCGCCAGCCGCGGGGCAACTAGCACAGATACGCAGTATTTT. As protein: CASRGATSTDTQYF. The chain links TRBV5-1 to TRBJ2-3; tentative D call: TRBD2 (6 bases). Germline V lookup: CDR1 SGHRS, CDR2 YFSETQ. V lost 7 bases to trimming and J lost 0 bases, with 12 bases between them. The CDR3 is made up of 14 amino acids.